This record concerns one TCR beta chain sequence. Its antigen is not yet known. This sample was taken from a study of cytomegalovirus exposure and HLA in healthy donors (dated by TCRdb to 2016 to 2017). Turning to the overall study: In an earlier analysis of approximately 500 of the donors, around 290 Gb of sequence data and 90 million to 120 million unique TCR beta sequences from about 179 million T cells were reported. An early release covering roughly 640 HLA-typed donors comprised 300 to 350 gigabases of sequencing data and approximately 80 million unique TCR sequences. Among the roughly 390 genotyped donors, about 83% belonged to the genetic ancestry cluster associated with self-reported Caucasian donors. The study aimed to test whether cataloging public T cell receptors could reveal signatures of past pathogen exposure. Using immunosequencing, the study profiled T cell repertoires from about 610 subjects and related those repertoires to cytomegalovirus serostatus. Besides the first cohort of 666 subjects, a separate validation cohort made up of 95 to 150 different subjects was used. High-throughput TCR immunosequencing, statistical association of individual TCRs with disease status, and machine learning were combined to predict cytomegalovirus infection status. A later analysis re-examined previously published TCR beta repertoires from 600 to 700 donors and added high-resolution HLA genotyping to investigate patterns of TCR occurrence. Rather than drawing on any new phenotypic data, the later analysis identified candidate immune exposures from TCR beta sequences and the way those sequences occurred across donors. To decide whether each TCR beta V gene segment behaved as functional or pseudogenic, an earlier analysis of some 600 of the donors relied on high-throughput TCR beta sequencing. Donor age, sex, ethnicity and CMV serostatus were compiled alongside the repertoire data. A later genetic analysis used genome-wide SNP genotypes for about 55% of the 666 donors, treating that subset as a discovery cohort. Every discovery cohort repertoire had been produced on one sequencing platform. HLA typing covered class I and class II loci at four-digit resolution. The number of typed donors differed by locus: roughly 629-640 for A, B, C, DRB1 and DQB1; some 500 for DQA1; over 600 for DPA1; and roughly 470 for DPB1. Roughly 5 DR-DQ haplotypes were handled as single units for association and clustering because linkage in the cohort was strong. Among over 350 genotyped donors of the cohort, an average of approximately 230,000 unique TCR beta nucleotide sequences were sequenced per donor, roughly a sixth of them non-productive.

Reading from cysteine to phenylalanine, the CDR3 counts 13 amino acids. The only DNA kept is the CDR3, 39 bases in frame from the first base. The V end loses 6 bases and the J end loses 3 bases, and a stretch of 11 bases separates them. From a lookup of the germline V gene, CDR1 and CDR2 are SGHDN and FVKESK. The receptor library was made with the immunoSEQ multiplex PCR assay. For the multiplex PCR, a mixture combining 60 forward primers for TCR Vbeta segments and 13 reverse primers for TCR Jbeta segments was used. The CDR3 region of rearranged TCR beta genes was amplified from genomic DNA by a multiplex PCR assay. The Illumina HiSeq System was used to sequence the amplified TCR beta libraries as 87-base-pair reads. As for the authors' bioinformatics: Across the roughly 670 repertoires, a later analysis counted approximately 83 million unique TCR beta chains, around 10 million of which were shared by at least two donors. Raw reads were error-corrected and collapsed into unique sequences with a nearest-neighbor algorithm that merged closely related sequences to remove PCR and sequencing errors. To assign V, D and J gene segments, CDR3 sequences were aligned to IMGT reference sequences. For a sequence to be retained, a match of at least six nucleotides to both a V gene segment and a J gene segment was required. Rearrangements were classified as productive when the CDR3 lacked stop codons and remained in frame with V and J, and all other rearrangements were classified as non-productive. Following IMGT convention, CDR3 was defined as the stretch from the second conserved V-encoded cysteine to the conserved J-encoded phenylalanine. Sequences without an unambiguous match to a single V gene segment were excluded from the earlier analysis of several hundred of the donors. In an earlier analysis of 587 of the donors, V segments were called functional above 56.7% productive rearrangements and were called segregating when the between-donor standard deviation exceeded 5%. A statistical classification framework was built to diagnose cytomegalovirus status from the catalog of TCR beta chain sequences. In a later analysis, TCR nucleotide sequences were compared against IMGT/GENE-DB human TR gene sequences so that V and J genes could be assigned. Using the TCRdist pipeline, a later analysis assigned CDR3 sequences along with most-parsimonious VDJ recombination scenarios. In a later analysis, each TCR beta chain was defined by its CDR3 amino acid sequence together with its V-gene family, and reads without a unique V-gene family were excluded. As a way to deal with suspected cross-contamination and a sequencing artifact, a later analysis dropped over 550 nucleotide sequences that were highly shared and had low generation probability. In a later analysis, a clonal expansion index was calculated for each public chain from normalized within-repertoire ranks of inferred template counts. Generation probabilities in a later analysis came from a VDJ recombination model fitted to out-of-frame rearrangements, and those results were checked against IGoR. A later analysis scored TCR-TCR, TCR-HLA and TCR-CMV co-occurrence with hypergeometric tests, applying a repertoire-size bias correction to TCR pairs. A later analysis estimated false discovery rates by permuting HLA or CMV assignments 20 times. A later analysis grouped co-occurring TCRs with DBSCAN, adding TCRdist sequence similarity when clustering within HLA-allele-positive subsets. Repertoires with fewer than 30,000 or more than 120,000 public chains, plus five repertoires with anomalous nucleotide sharing, were excluded from co-occurrence clustering. TCRdb's version of the immuneACCESS table is confined to in-frame rearrangements and falls short of the full clone set. An unresolved V gene accounts for under half of the shortfall where checked; the remainder is of unknown origin. V and J calls and clone size are copied from that table; D and trimming were computed from the DNA. The sample's own table lists approximately 110,000 clones. About 0.59% of the sample is held by the ten biggest clonotypes.

The cohort was made up of 666 healthy bone marrow donors. All cohort members were sampled while nominally healthy, although unrecorded immune exposures were likely present. The donor was CMV seronegative and was included in the group of 352 seronegative cohort members. Every donor gave a peripheral blood sample, and the peripheral blood mononuclear cells from that sample were used for TCR beta sequencing. The Qiagen DNeasy Blood Extraction Kit was used to extract genomic DNA from the blood cell samples. On the study overall, not on this receptor specifically: Because some donors lacked HLA typing at each locus, the association tests relied only on the typed subset. Assigning TCR associations to individual alleles was difficult when HLA alleles, especially DR and DQ, strongly co-occurred. Only TCR beta chains were sequenced in this cohort, and the absence of alpha or paired-chain data limited detectable features. Roughly uniform sequencing depth across donors was assumed in presence/absence analyses, although this assumption may not hold. A later genetic analysis reported fewer N-insertions in productive TCRs among donors in an Asian-associated ancestry cluster than the roughly 700-donor mean. V-gene and J-gene trimming of TCR beta chains was associated with a missense DCLRE1C variant in a later genetic analysis, and the association was replicated in an independent cohort. The 87-base-pair reads could not distinguish some IMGT-functional V segments, including TRBV6-2 and TRBV6-3, so those segments were excluded. Several of the top co-occurrence clusters appeared to be linked to parvovirus B19, influenza, CMV and Epstein-Barr virus, according to a later analysis. A further reported finding was that TCR beta sequences accurately predicted the HLA-A and HLA-B alleles for most subjects in the first cohort. Most TCR sequences were observed very rarely across donors, whereas some public TCRs were present in many individuals. Some 15 rarely observed V segments, including chromosome 9 orphons, were excluded from the earlier analysis of approximately 600 of the donors because counts were too low. Correlated functional status among segregating V segments might be attributable to linkage disequilibrium, but an unknown experimental factor could not be ruled out. In a later analysis, HLA-associated TCR beta chains were found to be more clonally expanded and to have lower generation probabilities than equally common non-associated chains. The study listed 150 to 200 TCR beta chains as associated with cytomegalovirus. Most CMV-associated TCR beta chains appeared to be HLA-restricted in a later analysis, and the HLA associations seemed to be driven largely by CMV exposure. The classifier was reported to diagnose cytomegalovirus status with high specificity and sensitivity in both the original cohort and the validation cohort. According to the authors, the approach could potentially be generalized to other disease states and immunological phenotypes. A later analysis found that TCR association rates varied across HLA loci, with DRB1 alleles showing the most associated TCRs and HLA-C alleles the fewest. The only immune exposure information available for the cohort was CMV serostatus. A later analysis associated some 17,000 TCR beta sequences with specific HLA alleles at a false discovery rate of 0.05. A group of highly shared sequence variants was considered likely to be a technical artifact of the sequencing pipeline. Three of the identified cytomegalovirus-associated TCR beta chains were confirmed in vitro to be specific for cytomegalovirus antigens. In an earlier analysis of about 540 of the donors, most TCR beta V segments were observed in productive rearrangements about 87% or about 30% of the time, broadly matching IMGT annotations.

This sequence was found in a man aged 45-65 years in good health and CMV-seronegative. This receptor chain uses TRBV14 and TRBJ1-1, with an unclear D gene assignment. The specimen was PBMCs. The base sequence is TGTGCCAGCAGAGAGGATGTCTACACTGAAGCTTTCTTT. It specifies CASREDVYTEAFF.